The next 10 T cell receptor beta chains were all read from a single sample in a study of long-term antiretroviral therapy in people with HIV. immunoSEQ v3.0 was run at survey level. Measured with immunoSEQ multiplex PCR; TCRdb has only the in-frame clones, and not every one. Of some 34,000 clones listed, 70% to 80% were seen once; the top ten hold about 3.2%. Sequenced material: unsorted PBMCs, taken 1.9 years after starting antiretroviral therapy. Receptors were obtained from a man aged 18 to 29 with HIV.

V and J are TRBV9 and TRBJ2-5, with 12 nucleotides matching TRBD2. Losses at the gene ends were 2 bases for V and 5 bases for J; bases not matched to a gene: 7. The CDR3 sequence is 16 residues long. Germline CDR1 and CDR2: SGDLS and YYNGEE. The CDR3 DNA reads TGTGCCAGCAGCGTCCTAGCGGGGGGGCCTGGCGAGACCCAGTACTTC. This translates into CASSVLAGGPGETQYF.

This sequence joins TRBV6-6 and TRBJ2-7; D gene ambiguous. V lost 2 bases and J lost 7, with 15 bases in between. CDR1 is MNHNY, CDR2 SVGAGI, per germline (reference sequence). This CDR3 has 14 amino acids. The DNA for the CDR3 is TGTGCCAGCAGTTACAACTCCCTCTCCTCGGAGCAGTACTTC. Translated, it gives CASSYNSLSSEQYF.

This chain connects TRBV5-6 to TRBJ2-1; D perhaps matches TRBD2 (7 bases). V was pared by 2 bases and J by 7 bases, with 19 bases between. The CDR3 loop spans 16 amino acids. Germline values: CDR1 SGHDT, CDR2 YYEEEE. The CDR3 sequence is CASSFGWGGAGNEQFF. CDR3 sequence (DNA): TGTGCCAGCAGCTTTGGTTGGGGGGGGGCGGGTAATGAGCAGTTCTTC.

The chain is built from TRBV10-3 and TRBJ1-1; 7 bases align to TRBD1. CDR1 and CDR2 from the germline V gene are ENHRY and SYGVKD. V trimming: 8 bases; J trimming: 3 bases; junction bases outside the gene matches: 15. The CDR3 runs 16 residues. Here the CDR3 reads CAIAAVWGQGDTEAFF. The CDR3, as DNA: TGTGCCATCGCCGCGGTGTGGGGCCAGGGGGACACTGAAGCTTTCTTT.

Judged by abundance, this clone is medium-sized. V gene TRBV19 combines with J gene TRBJ2-1; D ambiguous. The ends were cut back, 5 bases at V and 0 bases at J, with 5 bases in the middle. Germline CDR1 is LNHDA and CDR2 is SQIVND (reference sequence). CDR3 length equals 13 residues. The CDR3 sequence is CASSRSSYNEQFF. CDR3 bases: TGTGCCAGTAGTCGGAGCTCCTACAATGAGCAGTTCTTC.

The CDR3 loop reads CAYSSGHTDTQYF. CDR3 DNA: TGTGCCTACAGTAGCGGACACACAGATACGCAGTATTTT. The V gene is TRBV30, the J gene TRBJ2-3, with D tentatively TRBD2 (6 bases). The CDR3 spans 13 residues. The V gene lost 7 bases and the J gene lost 2 bases, with 13 bases spanning the gap. CDR1 is GTSNPN, CDR2 SVGIG, per germline (reference sequence). The whole variable domain, remainder taken from reference TRBV30 and TRBJ2-3, is SQTIHQWPATLVQPVGSPLSLECTVEGTSNPNLYWYRQAAGRGLQLLFYSVGIGQISSEVPQNLSASRPQDRQFILSSKKLLLSDSGFYLCAYSSGHTDTQYFGPGTRLTVL.

This clone is a singleton in its sample. The chain recombines TRBV5-1 with TRBJ2-3, with TRBD1 as a possible D gene (5 bases). Germline loops: CDR1 SGHRS, CDR2 YFSETQ. This CDR3 has 14 residues. Trimming shortened V by 3 bases and J by 1 base, and 9 bases separated the two germline ends. CDR3 bases: TGCGCCAGCAGCTCTTCGACAGGCACAGATACGCAGTATTTT. Its translation is CASSSSTGTDTQYF.

DNA of the CDR3: TGTGCCAGCAGCCTCTTTGGGACAGGGGGCAGGGAGACCCAGTACTTC. It codes for CASSLFGTGGRETQYF. The V gene is TRBV5-4, the J gene TRBJ2-5; 12 positions agree with TRBD1. V lost 4 bases to trimming and J lost 5 bases; unmatched junction nucleotides: 9. Per germline, CDR1 SGHNT and CDR2 YYREEE (reference sequence). The CDR3 extends over 16 amino acids.

V and J are TRBV5-8 and TRBJ2-3; TRBD1 matches 9 bases. The CDR3 is 15 residues long. V shed 4 bases, J shed 1 base, and the junction held 4 bases outside the gene matches. CDR1 is SGHTS and CDR2 is YDEGEE in the germline V gene. The CDR3 DNA reads as TGTGCCAGCAGCGTGGGACAGGGCGGCACAGATACGCAGTATTTT. Its protein is CASSVGQGGTDTQYF.

The rearrangement uses TRBV5-1 and TRBJ1-1, with D possibly TRBD1 on 5 matching bases. Germline V gene data show CDR1 as SGHRS and CDR2 as YFSETQ. Between the trimmed V and J ends, which lost 0 bases and 4 bases, there was a span of 13 bases. This CDR3 is 15 amino acids long. The CDR3 DNA follows: TGCGCCAGCAGCTTGGCCAGGCGGGGGGGCACTGAAGCTTTCTTT. It encodes CASSLARRGGTEAFF.